A selection of T cell receptor beta chains follows, all from one sample in a study of T cells in Graves' hyperthyroidism and ophthalmopathy. TCRdb independently ran MiXCR on the multiplex PCR reads; one entry per CDR3 protein. This sample has about 540,000 distinct CDR3 sequences, with about 43% found just once. Source material: peripheral blood or thyroid tissue (not recorded which). The source is a young woman with Graves' hyperthyroidism. The CDR3 runs from the conserved cysteine through the conserved F or W. A D gene is named only where the DNA matches it firmly. Clone size, where shown, is once, few, many, or a class for clones that have expanded.

cdr3_aa cdr3_nt d_call clone_size j_call v_call
CASSQGSGYNQPQHF TGCGCCAGCAGCCAAGGCTCAGGGTACAATCAGCCCCAGCATTTT NA few TRBJ1-5 TRBV4-1
CASSAWDSLRREKLFF TGTGCCAGCAGTGCCTGGGACAGCCTCCGACGTGAAAAACTGTTTTTT TRBD1 NA TRBJ1-4 TRBV25-1
CATSRDARTSGFPYEQYF TGTGCCACCAGCAGAGATGCCCGGACTAGCGGGTTTCCCTACGAGCAGTACTTC TRBD2 NA TRBJ2-7 TRBV15
CAISEGTYNEQFF TGTGCCATCAGTGAAGGGACTTACAATGAGCAGTTCTTC NA NA TRBJ2-1 TRBV10-3
CASSELGRPTGYTF TGTGCCAGCAGCGAGCTGGGTAGACCTACTGGCTACACCTTC NA NA TRBJ1-2 TRBV9
CASSEGQGTTNEKLFF TGTGCCAGCAGCGAGGGACAGGGCACAACTAATGAAAAACTGTTTTTT TRBD1 NA TRBJ1-4 TRBV9
CASSIGTGSRKGLFF TGTGCCAGTAGTATCGGGACAGGCTCTAGAAAGGGACTGTTTTTT TRBD1 NA TRBJ1-4 TRBV19
CASSLRLTGEGYTF TGTGCCAGCAGTTTACGACTCACAGGGGAAGGCTACACCTTC TRBD1 NA TRBJ1-2 TRBV12-3/TRBV12-4
CASSQGGGGELFF TGTGCCAGCAGCCAGGGGGGCGGCGGGGAGCTGTTTTTT NA few TRBJ2-2 TRBV6-6
CASSHSAGEETQYF TGTGCCAGCAGCCACTCAGCGGGCGAAGAGACCCAGTACTTC NA NA TRBJ2-5 TRBV7-8
CASSPRTGIYGYTF TGCGCCAGCAGCCCGAGGACAGGAATCTATGGCTACACCTTC TRBD1 NA TRBJ1-2 TRBV5-1
CATSDQRRTGAIYEQYF TGTGCCACCAGTGACCAAAGAAGGACAGGGGCCATCTACGAGCAGTACTTC TRBD1 NA TRBJ2-7 TRBV24-1
CAGRDGNNSPLHF TGTGCCGGCCGGGACGGTAATAATTCACCCCTCCACTTT NA many TRBJ1-6 TRBV6-1
CASSEGAANTEQYF TGTGCCAGCAGTGAAGGAGCGGCCAACACTGAGCAGTACTTC NA NA TRBJ2-7 TRBV6-1
CSAGTSGLLDTIYF TGCAGTGCTGGGACTAGCGGCTTATTGGACACCATATATTTT NA NA TRBJ1-3 TRBV20-1
CASSATTGRGNTIYF TGTGCCAGCAGCGCTACAACAGGGAGAGGAAACACCATATATTTT NA NA TRBJ1-3 TRBV7-9